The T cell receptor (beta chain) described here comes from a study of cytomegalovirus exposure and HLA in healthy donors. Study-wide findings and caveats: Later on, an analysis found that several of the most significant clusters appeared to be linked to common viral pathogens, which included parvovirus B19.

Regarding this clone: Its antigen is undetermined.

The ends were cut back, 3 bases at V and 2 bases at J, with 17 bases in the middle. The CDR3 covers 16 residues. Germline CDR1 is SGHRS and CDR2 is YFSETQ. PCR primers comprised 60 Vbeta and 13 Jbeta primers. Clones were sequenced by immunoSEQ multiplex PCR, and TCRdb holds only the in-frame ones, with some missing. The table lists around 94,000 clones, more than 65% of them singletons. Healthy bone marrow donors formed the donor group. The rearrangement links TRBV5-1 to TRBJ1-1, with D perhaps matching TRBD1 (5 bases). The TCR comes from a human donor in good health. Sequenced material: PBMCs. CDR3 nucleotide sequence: TGCGCCAGCAGCTCAAGTCGGGACTGGAGAAACACTGAAGCTTTCTTT. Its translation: CASSSSRDWRNTEAFF. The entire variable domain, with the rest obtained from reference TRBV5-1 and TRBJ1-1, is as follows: KAGVTQTPRYLIKTRGQQVTLSCSPISGHRSVSWYQQTPGQGLQFLFEYFSETQRNKGNFPGRFSGRQFSNSRSEMNVSTLELGDSALYLCASSSSRDWRNTEAFFGQGTRLTVV.